This entry lists 8 T cell receptor beta chains sequenced from one sample in a study of blood T cell repertoires in COVID-19. Sequencing was performed with immunoSEQ multiplex PCR; in TCRdb, only in-frame clones are kept and a portion is missing. The profile shows under 150,000 clones, roughly 84% of them singletons. The sample comprised PBMCs or T cells enriched from blood (not recorded which). These receptors were taken from a woman between 50 and 59 years old who had been exposed to COVID-19.

The chain carries TRBV12-3 or TRBV12-4 and TRBJ1-1; D unresolved. The germline V and J ends were trimmed by 0 bases and 6 bases, with 8 bases remaining between them. The CDR3 loop spans 13 amino acids. The CDR3 region has the DNA TGTGCCAGCAGTTTAGCTCGGGTTTCTGAAGCTTTCTTT. Its protein product is CASSLARVSEAFF.

The rearrangement joins TRBV20-1 to TRBJ1-1; D is uncertain. Germline lookup yields CDR1 DFQATT and CDR2 SNEGSKA (reference sequence). The length of the CDR3 is 13 residues. Trimming shortened V by 3 bases and J by 6 bases, and 14 bases separated the two germline ends. The CDR3 coding sequence is TGCAGTGCTAGTCCTGACTCGAGGCCTGAAGCTTTCTTT. The encoded protein is CSASPDSRPEAFF.

The chain is built from TRBV14 and TRBJ1-1; 8 bases agree with TRBD1. CDR3 length: 14 amino acids. Germline V lookup: CDR1 SGHDN, CDR2 FVKESK. V shed 5 bases, J shed 4 bases, and the junction held 6 bases outside the gene matches. CDR3 DNA: TGTGCCAGCAGCTCAGAACAGGGGGTCACTGAAGCTTTCTTT. Its translation is CASSSEQGVTEAFF.

DNA for the CDR3: TGCGCCAGCAGTGCTGGGTCGGGGAACTACAATGAGCAGTTCTTC. As protein: CASSAGSGNYNEQFF. The V and J genes are TRBV10-1 and TRBJ2-1; TRBD2 might be the D (5 bases). Per germline, CDR1 WNHNN and CDR2 SYGVQD (reference sequence). Trimming pared 4 bases from V and 3 bases from J, leaving 13 bases between. The CDR3 extends over 15 amino acids.

This chain connects TRBV5-6 to TRBJ2-1, with D possibly being TRBD1 (5 bases). Germline V lookup: CDR1 SGHDT, CDR2 YYEEEE. The CDR3 spans 12 residues. The V end was cut by 4 bases, the J end by 8 bases, with 10 bases between. The CDR3 DNA reads as TGTGCCAGCAGCCGGGTACAGGATGAGCAGTTCTTC. Residues: CASSRVQDEQFF.

The chain has TRBV9 and TRBJ1-1; D unresolved. The CDR3 contains 14 residues. Germline CDR1 is SGDLS and CDR2 is YYNGEE. Trimming cost V 0 bases and J 4 bases, with 10 bases left between them. In DNA, the CDR3 is TGTGCCAGCAGCGTAGGACGGGTAAGCACTGAAGCTTTCTTT. This encodes CASSVGRVSTEAFF.

J is TRBJ1-2 and V is TRBV28; tentative D call: TRBD1 (6 bases). V lost 2 bases and J 5 bases, leaving 15 bases between the germline ends. The V gene's germline CDR1 is MDHEN and CDR2 SYDVKM. The CDR3 covers 15 residues. The CDR3 reads CASSLGRGAFYGYTF. The CDR3, as DNA: TGTGCCAGCAGTTTAGGGAGGGGGGCCTTTTATGGCTACACCTTC.

This clone was seen only once. This chain connects TRBV9 to TRBJ1-5; 11 bases line up with TRBD1. Trimming at V came to 4 bases and at J to 8 bases, leaving 11 bases not matched to a gene. The CDR3 length is 16 residues. Germline CDR1 is SGDLS and CDR2 is YYNGEE. The CDR3 coding sequence is TGTGCCAGCAGCCCTAGCGGACAGGGGGCAACGGAGCCCCAGCATTTT. Protein: CASSPSGQGATEPQHF.